The 19 T cell receptor beta chains below all came from one sample that was sequenced in a study of blood T cell repertoires in COVID-19. Sequencing used immunoSEQ multiplex PCR; TCRdb keeps in-frame clones, though not all of them. Among about 160,000 clones listed, over 80% were seen once. Sequencing was performed on peripheral blood. The receptors were sampled from a woman of 80 years or more with active or convalescent COVID-19.

The gene calls are TRBV7-2 and TRBJ2-3, with 12 bases aligning to TRBD2. Germline-derived CDR1 and CDR2 are SGHTA and FQGNSA. The CDR3 is 18 amino acids. V dropped 4 bases and J dropped 0; count of bases not matched to a gene: 8. The CDR3 protein is CASSSRLAGALSTDTQYF. CDR3 sequence (DNA): TGTGCCAGCAGCTCAAGACTAGCGGGGGCCCTAAGCACAGATACGCAGTATTTT.

The chain joins TRBV11-2 to TRBJ2-5, with D maybe TRBD2 (6 bases). Trimming pared 0 bases from V and 5 bases from J, leaving 13 bases between. This CDR3 has 15 amino acids. Germline CDR1 and CDR2: SGHAT and FQNNGV. CDR3 region: CASSLDPGTLETQYF. The CDR3 coding sequence is TGTGCCAGCAGCTTAGATCCCGGGACTCTGGAGACCCAGTACTTC.

The V gene is TRBV6-5, the J gene TRBJ1-1, with D perhaps matching TRBD1 (5 bases). The V and J ends lost 2 bases and 0 bases respectively, with 10 bases between them. The CDR3 contains 15 residues. Germline-derived CDR1 and CDR2 are MNHEY and SVGAGI. In DNA form, the CDR3 reads TGTGCCAGCAGTTACGGGGGGAACATGAACACTGAAGCTTTCTTT. It is translated as CASSYGGNMNTEAFF.

The chain recombines TRBV14 with TRBJ1-2; 7 bases agree with TRBD1. The V gene's germline CDR1 is SGHDN and CDR2 FVKESK. The CDR3 is 14 amino acids. The V gene end was trimmed by 4 bases and the J gene end by 9 bases; junction bases not matched to a gene: 11. For the CDR3, the DNA is TGTGCCAGCAGCCCACCGTTGCAGGGGGAGAGCTACACCTTC. The encoded protein is CASSPPLQGESYTF.

The chain recombines TRBV11-2 with TRBJ1-5, with 7 bases fitting TRBD1. The CDR3 is made up of 15 amino acids. The V gene end was trimmed by 5 bases and the J gene end by 4 bases; junction bases not matched to a gene: 8. Germline CDR1 reads SGHAT; CDR2 reads FQNNGV. The CDR3 spells CASSRQGGTNQPQHF. CDR3 bases: TGTGCCAGCAGCCGACAGGGTGGGACAAATCAGCCCCAGCATTTT.

The V and J genes are TRBV27 and TRBJ2-1; D is possibly TRBD2 (6 bases). The CDR3 covers 19 residues. The germline V gene has CDR1 MNHEY and CDR2 SMNVEV (reference sequence). V lost 4 bases, J lost 4 bases, and 26 bases lay in between. The CDR3 DNA is TGTGCCAGCAGTTCCCCCATGGGCGCGGGGCCCCCCCCTTACAATGAGCAGTTCTTC. This codes for CASSSPMGAGPPPYNEQFF.

In its sample, this clone was seen many times. The chain joins TRBV2 to TRBJ1-1; maybe TRBD1 (6 bases). The V gene lost 6 bases and the J gene lost 6 bases, with 11 bases spanning the gap. The CDR3 has 12 residues. Germline CDR1 reads SNHLY; CDR2 reads FYNNEI. CDR3 in DNA: TGTGCCAGCAGGGCACAGGGCCCTGAAGCTTTCTTT. This gives the protein CASRAQGPEAFF.

The chain has TRBV5-1 and TRBJ1-3, with D possibly TRBD1 on 6 matching bases. V was cut by 4 bases and J by 1 base, with 9 bases left in between. This CDR3 is 14 amino acids long. Germline values: CDR1 SGHRS, CDR2 YFSETQ. CDR3 sequence reads: CASSKGQSGNTIYF. The CDR3 DNA follows: TGCGCCAGCAGCAAAGGACAGTCTGGAAACACCATATATTTT.

V usage is TRBV28 and J usage is TRBJ2-7; unclear D gene. This CDR3 has 14 amino acids. Trimming cost V 2 bases and J 3 bases, with 11 bases left between them. Germline-derived CDR1 and CDR2 are MDHEN and SYDVKM. CDR3 residues: CASSLTKTGYEQYF. The CDR3 nucleotides are TGTGCCAGCAGTTTAACTAAGACGGGCTACGAGCAGTACTTC. The whole variable domain, remainder taken from reference TRBV28 and TRBJ2-7, is DVKVTQSSRYLVKRTGEKVFLECVQDMDHENMFWYRQDPGLGLRLIYFSYDVKMKEKGDIPEGYSVSREKKERFSLILESASTNQTSMYLCASSLTKTGYEQYFGPGTRLTVT.

This chain uses TRBV7-2 with TRBJ1-1, with D possibly TRBD1 on 5 matching bases. The CDR3 is made up of 15 amino acids. V lost 1 base and J 1 base, leaving 10 bases between the germline ends. In germline, CDR1 is SGHTA, CDR2 FQGNSA. The CDR3 protein is CASSLVGGANTEAFF. CDR3 in DNA: TGTGCCAGCAGCTTAGTGGGGGGAGCGAACACTGAAGCTTTCTTT.

V gene TRBV6-5 combines with J gene TRBJ1-5, with unresolved D. The CDR3 sequence is 13 residues long. Trimming cost V 6 bases and J 2 bases, with 8 bases left between them. CDR1 is MNHEY and CDR2 is SVGAGI in the germline V gene. The CDR3 loop is CASSFTGNQPQHF. The DNA for the CDR3 is TGTGCCAGCAGCTTCACAGGCAATCAGCCCCAGCATTTT.

The rearrangement links TRBV7-9 to TRBJ1-1; 8 bases fit TRBD1. CDR1 is SEHNR, CDR2 FQNEAQ, per germline (reference sequence). CDR3 size: 13 residues. The ends lost 7 bases at V and 3 bases at J; junction bases unmatched: 4. The CDR3 sequence: CASISTGDTEAFF. In DNA form, the CDR3 reads TGTGCCAGCATATCGACAGGGGACACTGAAGCTTTCTTT.

This chain uses TRBV18 with TRBJ1-5, with D hard to call. The CDR3 is 17 amino acids. Trimming stripped 1 base from V and 1 base from J, with 14 bases between. Germline V lookup: CDR1 KGHSH, CDR2 LQKENI. The CDR3 DNA is TGTGCCAGCTCACCACAAGGAGGGATGGGGAGCAATCAGCCCCAGCATTTT. This sequence encodes CASSPQGGMGSNQPQHF.

The rearrangement uses TRBV5-1 and TRBJ1-1; 8 bases agree with TRBD1. The CDR3 totals 15 residues. V shed 0 bases, J shed 3 bases, and the junction held 4 bases outside the gene matches. Germline V gene data show CDR1 as SGHRS and CDR2 as YFSETQ. The CDR3 nucleotides are TGCGCCAGCAGCTTGGGGCCGACAGGGGACACTGAAGCTTTCTTT. It translates to CASSLGPTGDTEAFF.

The chain joins TRBV27 to TRBJ1-3, with 9 positions matching TRBD1. The germline V gene encodes CDR1 MNHEY and CDR2 SMNVEV (reference sequence). The CDR3 covers 16 residues. V trimming: 1 base; J trimming: 4 bases; junction bases outside the gene matches: 5. CDR3 sequence reads: CASSLYYRGQGNTIYF. CDR3 nucleotides: TGTGCCAGCAGTTTATATTACAGGGGGCAAGGAAACACCATATATTTT.

The chain has TRBV7-6 and TRBJ2-2; the D gene is possibly TRBD1 (6 bases). The CDR3 spans 16 residues. CDR1 and CDR2 from the germline V gene are SGHVS and FNYEAQ. V was clipped by 5 bases and J by 2 bases, with 15 bases between them. The CDR3 DNA is TGTGCCAGCAGCCCTGGGGCAGGGGACAACACCGGGGAGCTGTTTTTT. The encoded protein is CASSPGAGDNTGELFF.

This chain connects TRBV7-3 to TRBJ2-1; TRBD2 agrees at 9 bases. CDR3 length: 15 amino acids. Germline V gene data show CDR1 as SGHTA and CDR2 as FQGTGA. V was pared by 2 bases and J by 9 bases, with 8 bases of the junction left unmatched. CDR3 residues: CASSLGGGAPGEQFF. In DNA, the CDR3 is TGTGCCAGCAGCTTAGGCGGGGGGGCCCCAGGTGAGCAGTTCTTC.

This chain uses TRBV12-3 or TRBV12-4 with TRBJ2-3; 9 nucleotides agree with TRBD1. The ends lost 8 bases at V and 5 bases at J; junction bases unmatched: 5. This CDR3 has 13 amino acids. The CDR3 loop reads CASLPGQGDTQYF. Here the CDR3 DNA reads TGTGCCAGCCTCCCGGGACAGGGAGATACGCAGTATTTT.

This chain connects TRBV5-1 to TRBJ2-1; TRBD2 aligns across 7 bases. Germline CDR1 is SGHRS and CDR2 is YFSETQ. Germline trimming cut 5 bases from V and 0 bases from J; bases unmatched to any gene: 5. The CDR3 consists of 15 residues. The CDR3 loop is CASRPSGRSYNEQFF. DNA of the CDR3: TGCGCCAGCAGACCTAGCGGACGCTCCTACAATGAGCAGTTCTTC. The whole variable domain, filled in from reference TRBV5-1 and TRBJ2-1, reads KAGVTQTPRYLIKTRGQQVTLSCSPISGHRSVSWYQQTPGQGLQFLFEYFSETQRNKGNFPGRFSGRQFSNSRSEMNVSTLELGDSALYLCASRPSGRSYNEQFFGPGTRLTVL.